This T cell receptor beta chain was captured in a study of blood T cell repertoires in COVID-19. Across the study: Researchers got acute and convalescent COVID-19 samples from the United States, Italy and Spain.

Trimming pared 4 bases from V and 1 base from J, leaving 20 bases between. From germline, CDR1 is SGDLS and CDR2 YYNGEE. The CDR3 consists of 17 residues. Recruits, aged roughly 18 to 90 years, lived in 25 or so US areas. Within 2 weeks of study entry, exposed participants had contacted a PCR-confirmed or clinician-diagnosed COVID-19 case. In the study's own analysis: Reference gene primer amplification in the assay estimated nucleated cell counts. Profiling relied on immunoSEQ multiplex PCR, and the TCRdb table lists in-frame clones only, not all of them. Clone size and the V and J calls come from that table; the DNA yielded D and trimming. The sample carries more than 300,000 clones, over 90% recorded once.

The sample comprised PBMCs or T cells enriched from blood (not recorded which). This chain joins TRBV9 and TRBJ1-1; D might be TRBD1 (6 bases). The source is a woman aged 25 to 39 who had been exposed to COVID-19. CDR3 nucleotide sequence: TGTGCCAGCAGCACTAAGCCGGGGTACAGGGAGAACACTGAAGCTTTCTTT. This encodes CASSTKPGYRENTEAFF.